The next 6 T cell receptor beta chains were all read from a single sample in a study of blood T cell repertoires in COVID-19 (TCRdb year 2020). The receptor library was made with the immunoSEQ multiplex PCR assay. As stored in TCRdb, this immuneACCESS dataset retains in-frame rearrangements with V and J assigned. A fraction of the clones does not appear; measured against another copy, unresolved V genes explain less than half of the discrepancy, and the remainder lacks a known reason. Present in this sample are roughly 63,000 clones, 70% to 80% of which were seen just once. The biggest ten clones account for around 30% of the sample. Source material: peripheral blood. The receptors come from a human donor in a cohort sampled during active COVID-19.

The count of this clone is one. The CDR3 loop reads CASRGAEDAWNEQFF. CDR3 nucleotide sequence: TGTGCCAGTAGGGGTGCGGAAGACGCGTGGAATGAGCAGTTCTTC. The chain employs TRBV19 and TRBJ2-1, with unresolved D. CDR3 length: 15 amino acids. Deletions cut 6 bases from V and 7 bases from J, with 19 bases between. Germline V lookup: CDR1 LNHDA, CDR2 SQIVND (reference sequence).

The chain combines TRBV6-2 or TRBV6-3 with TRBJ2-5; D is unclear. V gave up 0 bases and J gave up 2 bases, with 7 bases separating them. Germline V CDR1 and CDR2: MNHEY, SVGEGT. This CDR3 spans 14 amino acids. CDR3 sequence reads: CASSYSSFQETQYF. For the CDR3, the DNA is TGTGCCAGCAGTTACTCGTCCTTTCAAGAGACCCAGTACTTC.

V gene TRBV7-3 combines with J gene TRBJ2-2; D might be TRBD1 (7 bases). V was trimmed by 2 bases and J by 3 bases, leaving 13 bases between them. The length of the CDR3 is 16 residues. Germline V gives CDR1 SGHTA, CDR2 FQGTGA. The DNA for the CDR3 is TGTGCCAGCAGCTTACAGGGGGGCCTCGACACCGGGGAGCTGTTTTTT. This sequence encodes CASSLQGGLDTGELFF.

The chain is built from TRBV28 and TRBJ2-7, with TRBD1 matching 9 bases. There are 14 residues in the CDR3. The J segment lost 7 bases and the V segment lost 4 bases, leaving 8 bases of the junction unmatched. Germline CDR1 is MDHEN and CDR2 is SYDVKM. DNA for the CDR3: TGTGCCAGCAGTTCCCCGGGACAGGGCGGGGAGCAGTACTTC. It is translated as CASSSPGQGGEQYF.

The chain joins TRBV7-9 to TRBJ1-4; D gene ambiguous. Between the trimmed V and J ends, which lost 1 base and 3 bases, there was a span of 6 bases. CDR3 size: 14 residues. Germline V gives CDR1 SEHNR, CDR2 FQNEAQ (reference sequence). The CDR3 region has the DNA TGTGCCAGCAGCTTAGGAGGGTCTAATGAAAAACTGTTTTTT. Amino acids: CASSLGGSNEKLFF.

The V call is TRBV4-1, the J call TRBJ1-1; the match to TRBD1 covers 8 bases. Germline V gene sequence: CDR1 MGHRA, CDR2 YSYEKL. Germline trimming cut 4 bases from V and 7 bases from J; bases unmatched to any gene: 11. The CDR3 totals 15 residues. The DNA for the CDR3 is TGCGCCAGCAGCCTAGCTAGACAGGGGTCCAGTGAAGCTTTCTTT. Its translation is CASSLARQGSSEAFF.